This entry concerns a single TCR beta chain. Assay used: immunoSEQ multiplex PCR; TCRdb lists only in-frame clones, some missing. The sample contains just under 60,000 clones, 90% to 95% of which appear only once. This sample was taken from a study of OX40 agonist ivuxolimab in advanced cancers. Sequences were derived from CD4+ or CD8+ T cells sorted from blood, sampled in a trial of the OX40 agonist ivuxolimab. This TCR was sampled from an adult with an advanced solid tumor such as melanoma, head and neck, liver or kidney cancer.

This CDR3 reads CASSGMATDTQYF. In nucleotides, the CDR3 is TGTGCCAGCAGCGGGATGGCTACAGATACGCAGTATTTT. The V and J genes are TRBV11-2 and TRBJ2-3; no clear D. The germline V gene encodes CDR1 SGHAT and CDR2 FQNNGV. This CDR3 is 13 amino acids long. V lost 5 bases to trimming and J lost 3 bases, with 9 bases between them.